Described below is a single T cell receptor (beta chain) sequence and its context. These data belong to a study of T-cell reconstitution after alpha-beta-depleted transplantation in children. Unique molecular identifiers were incorporated during preparation of the TCRbeta library. TCRdb re-derived calls from the PCR reads in MiXCR, one entry per CDR3 protein. The table has nearly 550,000 distinct CDR3 sequences, about 16% seen once; the top ten hold over 3%. The source material was PBMCs from the stem cell graft donor, sampled from the stem cell graft. The source of this sequence is a human donor who donated a stem cell graft to a child with acute lymphoblastic leukemia.

The CDR3: CASSVDGGSGTDTQYF. CDR3 bases: TGTGCCAGCAGCGTAGATGGAGGGAGCGGCACAGATACGCAGTATTTT. The chain links TRBV9 to TRBJ2-3; tentative D call: TRBD2 (6 bases). In germline, CDR1 is SGDLS, CDR2 YYNGEE. With 0 bases removed from V and 1 base from J, the gap between germline ends came to 12 bases. The CDR3 runs 16 residues.